These 14 T cell receptor beta chains were all obtained from the same sample, sequenced in a study of cytomegalovirus exposure and HLA in healthy donors. With 60 Vbeta and 13 Jbeta primers, the PCR was carried out. Here immunoSEQ multiplex PCR was the method, and the copy in TCRdb shows in-frame clones only, minus some. The repertoire includes some 130,000 clones, 70% to 80% of them detected once, and approximately 0.9% sits in the top ten. The sequencing sample was made of PBMCs. The receptor source for this set is a woman aged 55-69 years in good health and CMV-seronegative.

This clone was observed once. The chain links TRBV5-1 to TRBJ2-3; D is possibly TRBD1 (6 bases). The CDR3 has 15 amino acids. Trimming took 0 bases from V and 0 from J, leaving 8 bases between them. CDR1 is SGHRS, CDR2 YFSETQ, per germline. DNA of the CDR3: TGCGCCAGCAGCTTGGGGGGGCTAAGCACAGATACGCAGTATTTT. It translates to CASSLGGLSTDTQYF.

The V call is TRBV28, the J call TRBJ1-1; perhaps TRBD1 as D (5 bases). V lost 7 bases to trimming and J lost 8 bases, with 23 bases between them. Germline-derived CDR1 and CDR2 are MDHEN and SYDVKM. The CDR3 contains 15 residues. CDR3 sequence: CASTPVGGGAGEAFF. The CDR3 DNA follows: TGTGCCAGCACCCCGGTTGGCGGCGGGGCTGGGGAAGCTTTCTTT.

J is TRBJ1-2 and V is TRBV5-1, with 7 positions matching TRBD1. Germline V gives CDR1 SGHRS, CDR2 YFSETQ. V shed 6 bases and J 0 bases; nucleotides not matched to a gene: 5. This CDR3 has 14 amino acids. CDR3 in DNA: TGCGCCAGCAAGACGGGACAGACTAACTATGGCTACACCTTC. It specifies CASKTGQTNYGYTF.

This chain joins TRBV18 and TRBJ2-1; TRBD2 aligns across 7 bases. Germline CDR1 and CDR2: KGHSH and LQKENI. V gave up 2 bases and J gave up 1 base; unmatched junction bases: 5. This CDR3 has 16 residues. The DNA of the CDR3 is TGTGCCAGCTCACCAGTAGCTAGCGGATCCTACAATGAGCAGTTCTTC. This codes for CASSPVASGSYNEQFF.

The rearrangement uses TRBV5-1 and TRBJ1-1; D call uncertain. The germline V gene encodes CDR1 SGHRS and CDR2 YFSETQ. V lost 7 bases, J lost 2 bases, and 15 bases lay in between. The CDR3 has 14 amino acids. Here the CDR3 DNA reads TGCGCCAGCGCGGGCGGGGTTCAAAACACTGAAGCTTTCTTT. Protein product: CASAGGVQNTEAFF.

This chain links TRBV19 with TRBJ1-2, with TRBD1 matching over 8 bases. The ends lost 6 bases at V and 5 bases at J; junction bases unmatched: 11. Germline V CDR1 and CDR2: LNHDA, SQIVND (reference sequence). The length of the CDR3 is 15 residues. The CDR3 spells CASRQETGDVYGYTF. CDR3 DNA sequence: TGTGCCAGTAGGCAAGAGACAGGGGATGTGTATGGCTACACCTTC.

The chain joins TRBV7-9 to TRBJ2-7; D remains ambiguous. This CDR3 region has 15 residues. V lost 5 bases and J 4 bases, leaving 18 bases between the germline ends. Germline V gene sequence: CDR1 SEHNR, CDR2 FQNEAQ (reference sequence). This CDR3 is CASSATDFGAYEQYF. The CDR3 nucleotides are TGTGCCAGCAGCGCAACAGATTTTGGCGCTTACGAGCAGTACTTC.

V gene TRBV29-1 combines with J gene TRBJ1-1, with D hard to call. The length of the CDR3 is 11 residues. Looked up from germline, CDR1 is SQVTM and CDR2 is ANQGSEA. CDR3 residues: CSPGSGTEAFF. CDR3 bases: TGCAGTCCGGGTTCGGGTACTGAAGCTTTCTTT.

This clone is a singleton in its sample. The chain's CDR3 is CASSQLLGGTSSCEQYF. CDR3 nucleotides: TGTGCCAGCAGCCAACTACTGGGGGGGACTAGTTCGTGCGAGCAGTACTTC. The rearrangement joins TRBV4-2 to TRBJ2-7, with 8 bases matching TRBD2. The J segment lost 6 bases and the V segment lost 2 bases, leaving 15 bases of the junction unmatched. This CDR3 spans 17 amino acids. The germline gives CDR1 LGHNA, CDR2 YNFKEQ.

Only a few counts were recorded for this clone. The chain employs TRBV9 and TRBJ2-3, with D maybe TRBD1 (5 bases). Deletions cut 3 bases from V and 2 bases from J, with 7 bases between. This CDR3 has 13 residues. Per the germline V gene, CDR1 is SGDLS and CDR2 is YYNGEE. The CDR3 reads CASSGGHTDTQYF. The CDR3 bases are TGTGCCAGCAGCGGGGGCCACACAGATACGCAGTATTTT.

The chain uses TRBV7-6 and TRBJ2-7, with 11 nucleotides matching TRBD2. The J segment lost 6 bases and the V segment lost 0 bases, leaving 7 bases of the junction unmatched. Germline assignment: CDR1 SGHVS and CDR2 FNYEAQ. The CDR3 extends over 16 amino acids. The CDR3 reads CASSLATSGRFVEQYF. DNA of the CDR3: TGTGCCAGCAGCTTAGCAACTAGCGGGAGATTTGTCGAGCAGTACTTC.

V usage is TRBV5-6 and J usage is TRBJ2-7; 12 bases agree with TRBD1. CDR1 and CDR2 (germline): SGHDT, YYEEEE. The CDR3 totals 15 residues. J gave up 4 bases and V 4 bases, and 6 bases lay outside the gene matches. CDR3 residues: CASSVGTGGSYEQYF. Written as DNA, the CDR3 is TGTGCCAGCAGCGTGGGGACAGGGGGCTCGTACGAGCAGTACTTC. The variable domain in full, completed from reference TRBV5-6 and TRBJ2-7, reads DAGVTQSPTHLIKTRGQQVTLRCSPKSGHDTVSWYQQALGQGPQFIFQYYEEEERQRGNFPDRFSGHQFPNYSSELNVNALLLGDSALYLCASSVGTGGSYEQYFGPGTRLTVT.

The chain uses TRBV11-2 and TRBJ2-7; the match to TRBD1 covers 7 bases. V lost 5 bases and J lost 6; bases outside the gene matches: 13. CDR1 SGHAT and CDR2 FQNNGV come from the germline V gene. The CDR3 runs to 15 residues. DNA of the CDR3: TGTGCCAGCAGCCTCCGGGGCAGGGGGTTTTCCGAGCAGTACTTC. Amino acid sequence: CASSLRGRGFSEQYF.

This clone was recorded a few times. V and J are TRBV28 and TRBJ1-2; 7 bases align to TRBD1. From germline, CDR1 is MDHEN and CDR2 SYDVKM. The CDR3 covers 14 residues. J gave up 3 bases and V 5 bases, and 6 bases lay outside the gene matches. CDR3 coding DNA: TGTGCCAGCAGTCCCCCAGGACAGGACTATGGCTACACCTTC. This codes for CASSPPGQDYGYTF.